A single sample is the source of the 5 T cell receptor beta chains below, sequenced in a study of CD8 T cells in Susac syndrome. RNA, at 0.5 to 1 ug, was reverse transcribed with random hexamers. MiXCR, run by TCRdb on the immunoSEQ multiplex PCR reads, gives a single entry per CDR3 protein. Among about 240,000 distinct CDR3 sequences listed, 95% to 97% were seen once. Sequenced material: CD4+ T cells from PBMCs. The receptors come from a human donor with Susac syndrome.

The chain links TRBV28 to TRBJ2-7; D unresolved. Germline CDR1 reads MDHEN; CDR2 reads SYDVKM. V was clipped by 4 bases and J by 5 bases, with 9 bases between them. There are 12 residues in the CDR3. CDR3 in DNA: TGTGCCAGCAGTTCCGATTTGGACGAGCAGTACTTC. Translated, it gives CASSSDLDEQYF.

The rearrangement links TRBV29-1 to TRBJ1-1, with D hard to call. Germline V gene sequence: CDR1 SQVTM, CDR2 ANQGSEA. CDR3 length: 15 amino acids. The ends were cut back, 4 bases at V and 4 bases at J, with 19 bases in the middle. CDR3 nucleotides: TGCAGCGTTGTCGGGCGACACTCAATCACCACTGAAGCTTTCTTT. Amino acids: CSVVGRHSITTEAFF.

This sequence joins TRBV5-1 and TRBJ1-1, with D uncertain. The germline gives CDR1 SGHRS, CDR2 YFSETQ. V lost 1 base, J lost 1 base, and 8 bases lay in between. The CDR3 is 14 residues long. The CDR3 region is CASSLNVQNTEAFF. The DNA for the CDR3 is TGCGCCAGCAGCTTGAATGTACAGAACACTGAAGCTTTCTTT.

The V gene is TRBV20-1, the J gene TRBJ2-3; 14 bases fit TRBD2. This CDR3 comprises 13 residues. The germline CDR1 and CDR2 sequences are DFQATT and SNEGSKA (reference sequence). Trimming cost V 7 bases and J 4 bases; bases outside gene matches: 1. The CDR3, as DNA: TGCAGTGGACTAGCGGGAGGGCCAGATACGCAGTATTTT. It specifies CSGLAGGPDTQYF.

This chain connects TRBV12-3 or TRBV12-4 to TRBJ2-5; no firm D call. Between the trimmed V and J ends, which lost 6 bases and 2 bases, there was a span of 19 bases. The CDR3 is 16 residues long. CDR3 region: CASRGTANEVQETQYF. Here the CDR3 DNA reads TGTGCCAGCAGGGGCACAGCGAACGAAGTACAAGAGACCCAGTACTTC.